These 22 T cell receptor beta chains were sequenced from one sample in a study of CD8 T cells in Susac syndrome. A quantity of 0.5 to 1 ug RNA underwent reverse transcription using random hexamers. Using its own MiXCR run on the immunoSEQ multiplex PCR reads, TCRdb lists one record per CDR3 protein. The sample has 200,000 or so distinct CDR3 sequences; 85% to 95% are singletons. The sequenced sample was CD8+ T cells from PBMCs. The origin of the receptors is a human donor with Susac syndrome.

The rearrangement joins TRBV27 to TRBJ2-5; D not certain. The CDR3 has 13 amino acids. Looked up from germline, CDR1 is MNHEY and CDR2 is SMNVEV (reference sequence). Trimming stripped 8 bases from V and 10 bases from J, with 20 bases between. CDR3 protein: CASQIGPTENQYF. CDR3 DNA: TGTGCCAGCCAGATCGGGCCTACTGAAAACCAGTACTTC.

The chain employs TRBV11-2 and TRBJ2-3; the D is unclear. Germline V gene data show CDR1 as SGHAT and CDR2 as FQNNGV. V shed 1 base and J shed 4 bases, with 6 bases lying between them. This CDR3 region has 13 residues. The chain's CDR3 is CASSLAPSDTQYF. In DNA, the CDR3 is TGTGCCAGCAGCTTAGCCCCCTCAGATACGCAGTATTTT.

This rearrangement joins TRBV19 to TRBJ2-3; 10 bases match TRBD1. CDR3 length: 15 residues. Germline trimming cut 5 bases from V and 0 bases from J; bases unmatched to any gene: 2. CDR1 is LNHDA and CDR2 is SQIVND in the germline V gene (reference sequence). In nucleotides, the CDR3 is TGTGCCAGTAGTCGGGACAGGGGTAGCACAGATACGCAGTATTTT. As protein: CASSRDRGSTDTQYF.

The chain is built from TRBV19 and TRBJ2-4; 8 nucleotides match TRBD1. This CDR3 region has 13 residues. The V and J ends lost 8 bases and 3 bases, in that order; junction bases with no gene match: 3. The germline V gene has CDR1 LNHDA and CDR2 SQIVND (reference sequence). CDR3 in amino acids: CASSDRVKNIQYF. Here the CDR3 DNA reads TGTGCCAGTTCGGACAGGGTCAAAAACATTCAGTACTTC.

This sequence joins TRBV11-2 and TRBJ2-1; TRBD2 might be the D (6 bases). CDR1 is SGHAT and CDR2 is FQNNGV in the germline V gene. The germline V and J ends were trimmed by 4 bases and 5 bases, with 15 bases remaining between them. This CDR3 is 15 amino acids long. CDR3 sequence (DNA): TGTGCCAGCAGCTCTACAGGAGGGTCCGACAATGAGCAGTTCTTC. Its translation: CASSSTGGSDNEQFF.

This chain links TRBV10-3 with TRBJ1-2, with TRBD1 matching 8 bases. Germline CDR1 and CDR2: ENHRY and SYGVKD. The ends lost 9 bases at V and 4 bases at J; junction bases unmatched: 7. The CDR3 loop spans 13 amino acids. DNA of the CDR3: TGTGCCATTACTAATACAGGGGGCTATGGCTACACCTTC. Translating gives CAITNTGGYGYTF.

The chain recombines TRBV20-1 with TRBJ1-1; D is uncertain. CDR3 length equals 12 residues. Germline CDR1 is DFQATT and CDR2 is SNEGSKA (reference sequence). V lost 6 bases, J lost 6 bases, and 14 bases lay in between. In nucleotides, the CDR3 is TGCAGTGCCGACACAGATTTGTCTGAAGCTTTCTTT. Amino acids: CSADTDLSEAFF.

V usage is TRBV30 and J usage is TRBJ2-3; 8 nucleotides agree with TRBD2. J lost 6 bases, V lost 1 base, and 6 bases had no gene match. Germline CDR1 reads GTSNPN; CDR2 reads SVGIG (reference sequence). The CDR3 sequence is 14 residues long. The CDR3 reads CAWSAGGGVDTQYF. The CDR3, as DNA: TGTGCCTGGAGTGCGGGGGGGGGAGTTGATACGCAGTATTTT. Supplemented by reference TRBV30 and TRBJ2-3, the full variable domain reads SQTIHQWPATLVQPVGSPLSLECTVEGTSNPNLYWYRQAAGRGLQLLFYSVGIGQISSEVPQNLSASRPQDRQFILSSKKLLLSDSGFYLCAWSAGGGVDTQYFGPGTRLTVL.

This clonotype was seen once. The rearrangement uses TRBV30 and TRBJ2-7, with 9 positions matching TRBD1. The CDR3 is 14 amino acids. Germline CDR1 is GTSNPN and CDR2 is SVGIG (reference sequence). V lost 5 bases to trimming and J lost 4 bases; unmatched junction nucleotides: 9. The CDR3 spells CAWGTGTGYYEQYF. In nucleotides, the CDR3 is TGTGCCTGGGGGACCGGGACAGGGTATTACGAGCAGTACTTC. Variable domain in full (rest from reference TRBV30 and TRBJ2-7): SQTIHQWPATLVQPVGSPLSLECTVEGTSNPNLYWYRQAAGRGLQLLFYSVGIGQISSEVPQNLSASRPQDRQFILSSKKLLLSDSGFYLCAWGTGTGYYEQYFGPGTRLTVT.

The chain carries TRBV18 and TRBJ2-3, with D tentatively TRBD1 (5 bases). With 9 bases removed from V and 0 bases from J, the gap between germline ends came to 10 bases. The germline V gene has CDR1 KGHSH and CDR2 LQKENI. CDR3 length: 13 residues. The CDR3 DNA follows: TGTGCCAGTGGGCAGGGTAGCACAGATACGCAGTATTTT. This translates into CASGQGSTDTQYF. Using reference TRBV18 and TRBJ2-3 for the parts outside the CDR3, the full variable domain is NAGVMQNPRHLVRRRGQEARLRCSPMKGHSHVYWYRQLPEEGLKFMVYLQKENIIDESGMPKERFSAEFPKEGPSILRIQQVVRGDSAAYFCASGQGSTDTQYFGPGTRLTVL.

This clonotype came up once. The chain links TRBV19 to TRBJ2-5; maybe TRBD1 (5 bases). Germline V gene data show CDR1 as LNHDA and CDR2 as SQIVND (reference sequence). The CDR3 covers 13 residues. V lost 6 bases to trimming and J lost 3 bases, with 11 bases between them. The CDR3 bases are TGTGCCAGTAGGCGACAGAGCAAAGAGACCCAGTACTTC. As protein: CASRRQSKETQYF.

The rearrangement uses TRBV5-6 and TRBJ2-7, with D perhaps TRBD2 (5 bases). V dropped 6 bases and J dropped 2 bases, with 9 bases sitting between them. The germline CDR1 and CDR2 sequences are SGHDT and YYEEEE. This CDR3 region has 12 residues. CDR3 amino acids: CASTIGTYEQYF. CDR3 DNA sequence: TGTGCCAGCACCATCGGGACCTACGAGCAGTACTTC.

The V gene is TRBV15, the J gene TRBJ2-5, with D possibly being TRBD2 (7 bases). The CDR3 sequence is 16 residues long. From germline, CDR1 is LNHNV and CDR2 YYDKDF (reference sequence). Trimming left V 3 bases short and J 1 base short, with 15 bases between. CDR3 DNA: TGTGCCACCAGCAGCCCATCAGGGGAGGGCCAAGAGACCCAGTACTTC. Encoded protein: CATSSPSGEGQETQYF.

This sequence joins TRBV6-6 and TRBJ1-2, with D tentatively TRBD1 (5 bases). Germline V lookup: CDR1 MNHNY, CDR2 SVGAGI (reference sequence). Trimming took off 5 bases at V and 2 bases at J, with 9 bases between the two ends. The CDR3 is made up of 13 amino acids. CDR3 residues: CASSGGENYGYTF. CDR3 coding DNA: TGTGCCAGCAGTGGGGGAGAGAACTATGGCTACACCTTC.

The CDR3 coding sequence is TGTGCCAGCAGCCAAGGTAGCGGGGGGGCCCTAGGGTACACCGGGGAGCTGTTTTTT. It is translated as CASSQGSGGALGYTGELFF. The genes are TRBV3-1 and TRBJ2-2; TRBD2 agrees at 11 bases. The CDR3 runs to 19 residues. Germline V CDR1 and CDR2: LGHDT, YNNKEL (reference sequence). Trimming took 1 base from V and 3 from J; bases not matched to a gene: 10.

The DNA of the CDR3 is TGTGCCAGCAGCCCCAAGACACTAGCGGGAGGGCCCTATGAGCAGTTCTTC. As protein: CASSPKTLAGGPYEQFF. The chain employs TRBV5-4 and TRBJ2-1; 13 bases line up with TRBD2. Germline V CDR1 and CDR2: SGHNT, YYREEE (reference sequence). Trimming removed 4 bases from V and 8 bases from J; junction bases left unmatched: 12. CDR3 length: 17 amino acids.

The chain employs TRBV4-1 and TRBJ1-5; 8 bases match TRBD1. Per the germline V gene, CDR1 is MGHRA and CDR2 is YSYEKL. The CDR3 is 18 residues long. V gave up 2 bases and J gave up 0 bases; unmatched junction bases: 9. CDR3 in amino acids: CASSQNSQGAGSNQPQHF. Written as DNA, the CDR3 is TGCGCCAGCAGCCAAAATTCCCAGGGGGCGGGTAGCAATCAGCCCCAGCATTTT.

J is TRBJ2-1 and V is TRBV20-1, with TRBD2 matching over 11 bases. Germline assignment: CDR1 DFQATT and CDR2 SNEGSKA (reference sequence). The CDR3 sequence is 16 residues long. J was trimmed by 4 bases and V by 3 bases; bases with no gene match: 8. The CDR3 loop is CSASDLAGGPYNEQFF. CDR3 nucleotides: TGCAGTGCTAGCGACCTAGCGGGGGGCCCTTACAATGAGCAGTTCTTC.

V is TRBV12-3 or TRBV12-4 and J is TRBJ1-2, with a tentative D call TRBD1 (5 bases). The CDR3 has 13 amino acids. Trimming took off 4 bases at V and 4 bases at J, with 10 bases between the two ends. CDR3 nucleotides: TGTGCCAGCAGTTCCAGGGAGGCCTATGGCTACACCTTC. Translation gives CASSSREAYGYTF.

The chain combines TRBV5-1 with TRBJ1-1; 8 bases are a match to TRBD1. Trimming removed 2 bases from V and 7 bases from J; junction bases left unmatched: 7. The V gene's germline CDR1 is SGHRS and CDR2 YFSETQ. The CDR3 is 14 amino acids. Here the CDR3 reads CASSFDRGLGEAFF. For the CDR3, the DNA is TGCGCCAGCAGCTTCGACAGGGGTCTTGGTGAAGCTTTCTTT.

The genes are TRBV11-2 and TRBJ2-2, with 11 bases identical to TRBD2. V dropped 6 bases and J dropped 0; count of bases not matched to a gene: 12. The CDR3 covers 19 residues. In germline, CDR1 is SGHAT, CDR2 FQNNGV. CDR3 in amino acids: CASRSPGLAVLPNTGELFF. The CDR3 region has the DNA TGTGCCAGCAGGTCCCCGGGACTAGCGGTCCTACCGAACACCGGGGAGCTGTTTTTT. The full variable domain, completed using reference TRBV11-2 and TRBJ2-2, is EAGVAQSPRYKIIEKRQSVAFWCNPISGHATLYWYQQILGQGPKLLIQFQNNGVVDDSQLPKDRFSAERLKGVDSTLKIQPAKLEDSAVYLCASRSPGLAVLPNTGELFFGEGSRLTVL.

This clonotype was detected once. CDR3 sequence: CASSPTGQSTDTQYF. The CDR3 bases are TGTGCCAGCAGCCCGACTGGACAGAGCACAGATACGCAGTATTTT. The chain employs TRBV28 and TRBJ2-3, with D perhaps TRBD1 (6 bases). This CDR3 has 15 amino acids. Germline-derived CDR1 and CDR2 are MDHEN and SYDVKM. Trimming left V 6 bases short and J 0 bases short, with 13 bases between.